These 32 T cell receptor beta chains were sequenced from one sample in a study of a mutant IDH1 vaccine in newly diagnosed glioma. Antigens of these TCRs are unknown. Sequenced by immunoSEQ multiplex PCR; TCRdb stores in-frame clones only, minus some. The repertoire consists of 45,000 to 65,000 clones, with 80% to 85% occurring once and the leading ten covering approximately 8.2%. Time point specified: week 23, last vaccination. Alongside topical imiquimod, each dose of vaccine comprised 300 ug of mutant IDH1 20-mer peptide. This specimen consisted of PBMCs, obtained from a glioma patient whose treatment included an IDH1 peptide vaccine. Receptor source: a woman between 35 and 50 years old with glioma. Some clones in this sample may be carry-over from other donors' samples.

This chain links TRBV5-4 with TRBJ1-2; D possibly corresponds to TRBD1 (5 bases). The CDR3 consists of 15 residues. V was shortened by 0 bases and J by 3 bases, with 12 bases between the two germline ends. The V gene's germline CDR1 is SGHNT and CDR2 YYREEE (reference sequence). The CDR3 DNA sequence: TGTGCCAGCAGCTTGGTCAGGGCCCGAGACTATGGCTACACCTTC. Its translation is CASSLVRARDYGYTF.

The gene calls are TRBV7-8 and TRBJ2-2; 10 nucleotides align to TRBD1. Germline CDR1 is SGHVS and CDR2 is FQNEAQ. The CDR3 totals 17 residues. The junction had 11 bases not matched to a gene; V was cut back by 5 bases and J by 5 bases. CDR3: CASSPRVPGQGTGELFF. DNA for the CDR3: TGTGCCAGCAGCCCAAGAGTCCCGGGACAGGGGACCGGGGAGCTGTTTTTT.

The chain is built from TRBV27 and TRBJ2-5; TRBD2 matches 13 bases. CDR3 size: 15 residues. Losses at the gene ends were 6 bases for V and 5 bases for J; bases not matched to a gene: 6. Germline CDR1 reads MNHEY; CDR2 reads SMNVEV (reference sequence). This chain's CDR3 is CASSLLAGGLETQYF. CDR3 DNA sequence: TGTGCCAGCAGCCTACTAGCGGGGGGGCTTGAGACCCAGTACTTC.

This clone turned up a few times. The CDR3 region has the DNA TGTGCCTGGAGCGGACACCTTAGCAATCAGCCCCAGCATTTT. Its protein is CAWSGHLSNQPQHF. The J gene is TRBJ1-5, the V gene TRBV30, with a weak D call TRBD1 (5 bases). Per germline, CDR1 GTSNPN and CDR2 SVGIG (reference sequence). Trimming took 3 bases from V and 0 from J, leaving 9 bases between them. CDR3 length: 14 residues.

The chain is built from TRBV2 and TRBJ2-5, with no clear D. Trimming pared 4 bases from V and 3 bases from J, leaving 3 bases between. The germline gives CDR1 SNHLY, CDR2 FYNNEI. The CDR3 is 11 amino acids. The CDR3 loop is CASSVKETQYF. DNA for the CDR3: TGTGCCAGCAGTGTAAAAGAGACCCAGTACTTC.

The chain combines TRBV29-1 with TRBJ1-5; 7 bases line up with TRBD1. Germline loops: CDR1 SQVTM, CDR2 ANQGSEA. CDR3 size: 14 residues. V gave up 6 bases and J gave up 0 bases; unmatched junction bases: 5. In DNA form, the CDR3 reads TGCAGCGTAGCAGGGGGAAGTAGCAATCAGCCCCAGCATTTT. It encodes CSVAGGSSNQPQHF.

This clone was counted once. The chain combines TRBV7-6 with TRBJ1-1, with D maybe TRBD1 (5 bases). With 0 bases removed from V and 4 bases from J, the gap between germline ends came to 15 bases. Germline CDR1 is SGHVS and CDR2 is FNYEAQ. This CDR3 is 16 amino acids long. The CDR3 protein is CASSLAPGPSGTEAFF. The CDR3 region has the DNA TGTGCCAGCAGCTTAGCCCCAGGGCCGTCGGGCACTGAAGCTTTCTTT.

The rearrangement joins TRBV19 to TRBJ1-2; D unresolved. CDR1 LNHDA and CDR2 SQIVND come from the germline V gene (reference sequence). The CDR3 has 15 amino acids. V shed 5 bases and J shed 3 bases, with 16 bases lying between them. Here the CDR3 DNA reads TGTGCCAGTAGTCCCAGTGAGGCAGATTACTATGGCTACACCTTC. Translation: CASSPSEADYYGYTF.

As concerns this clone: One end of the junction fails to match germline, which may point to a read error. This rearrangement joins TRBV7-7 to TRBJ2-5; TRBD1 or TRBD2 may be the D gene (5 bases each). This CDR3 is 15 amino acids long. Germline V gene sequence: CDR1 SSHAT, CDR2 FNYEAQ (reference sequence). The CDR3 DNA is TGTGCTAGCACCCCCCTCGGGGCTTACCAAGAGACCCAGTACTTC. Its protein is CASTPLGAYQETQYF.

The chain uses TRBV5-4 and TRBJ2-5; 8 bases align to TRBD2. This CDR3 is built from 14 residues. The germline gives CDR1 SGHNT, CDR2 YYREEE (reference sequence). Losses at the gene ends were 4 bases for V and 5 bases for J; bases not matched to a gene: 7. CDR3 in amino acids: CASSREGMRETQYF. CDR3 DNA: TGTGCCAGCAGCCGGGAGGGGATGCGGGAGACCCAGTACTTC.

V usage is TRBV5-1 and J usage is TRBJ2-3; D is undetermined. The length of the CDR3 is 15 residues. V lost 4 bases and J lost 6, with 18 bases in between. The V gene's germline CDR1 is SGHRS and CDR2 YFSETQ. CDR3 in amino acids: CASSATGVPGDTQYF. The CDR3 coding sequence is TGCGCCAGCAGCGCCACCGGCGTCCCTGGTGATACGCAGTATTTT. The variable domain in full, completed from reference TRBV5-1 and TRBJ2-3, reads KAGVTQTPRYLIKTRGQQVTLSCSPISGHRSVSWYQQTPGQGLQFLFEYFSETQRNKGNFPGRFSGRQFSNSRSEMNVSTLELGDSALYLCASSATGVPGDTQYFGPGTRLTVL.

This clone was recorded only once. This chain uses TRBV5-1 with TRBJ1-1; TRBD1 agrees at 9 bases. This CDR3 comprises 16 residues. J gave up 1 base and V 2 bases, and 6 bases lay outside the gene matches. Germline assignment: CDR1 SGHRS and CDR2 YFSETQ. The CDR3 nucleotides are TGCGCCAGCAGCTTTAGGACAGGGGCAGGGAACACTGAAGCTTTCTTT. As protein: CASSFRTGAGNTEAFF.

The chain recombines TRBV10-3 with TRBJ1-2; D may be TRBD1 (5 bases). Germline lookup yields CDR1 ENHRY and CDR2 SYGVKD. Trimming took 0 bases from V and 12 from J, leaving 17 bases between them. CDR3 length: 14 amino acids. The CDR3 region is CAISESNPGYGHTF. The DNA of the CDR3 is TGTGCCATCAGTGAGTCAAACCCAGGGTACGGCCACACCTTC.

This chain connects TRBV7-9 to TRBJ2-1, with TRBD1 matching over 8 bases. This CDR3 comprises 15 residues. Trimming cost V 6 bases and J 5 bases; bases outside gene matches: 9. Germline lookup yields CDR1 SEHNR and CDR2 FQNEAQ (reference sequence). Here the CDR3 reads CASRSDRGGHNEQFF. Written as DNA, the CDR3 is TGTGCCAGCAGATCCGACAGGGGAGGACACAATGAGCAGTTCTTC.

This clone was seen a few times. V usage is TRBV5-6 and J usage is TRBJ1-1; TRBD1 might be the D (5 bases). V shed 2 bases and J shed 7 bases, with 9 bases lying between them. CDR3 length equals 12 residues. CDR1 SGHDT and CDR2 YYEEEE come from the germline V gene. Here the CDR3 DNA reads TGTGCCAGCAGCTTTAGTACAGGTGAAGCTTTCTTT. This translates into CASSFSTGEAFF.

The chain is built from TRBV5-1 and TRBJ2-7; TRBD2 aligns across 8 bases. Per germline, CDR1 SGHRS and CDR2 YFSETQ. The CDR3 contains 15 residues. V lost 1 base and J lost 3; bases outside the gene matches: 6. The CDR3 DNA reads TGCGCCAGCAGCTTGCAGCGGGGGTTTGGCTACGAGCAGTACTTC. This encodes CASSLQRGFGYEQYF.

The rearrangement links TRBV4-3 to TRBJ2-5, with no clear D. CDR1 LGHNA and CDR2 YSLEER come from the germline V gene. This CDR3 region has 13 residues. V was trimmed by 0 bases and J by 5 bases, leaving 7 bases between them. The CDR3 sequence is CASSQDERETQYF. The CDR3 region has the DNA TGCGCCAGCAGCCAAGATGAACGGGAGACCCAGTACTTC.

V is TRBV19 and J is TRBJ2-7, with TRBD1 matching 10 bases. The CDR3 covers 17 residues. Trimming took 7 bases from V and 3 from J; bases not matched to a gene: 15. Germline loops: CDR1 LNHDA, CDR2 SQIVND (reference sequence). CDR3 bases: TGTGCCAGTACCACCTCTGGGACAGGGGCAAACCGCTACGAGCAGTACTTC. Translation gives CASTTSGTGANRYEQYF.

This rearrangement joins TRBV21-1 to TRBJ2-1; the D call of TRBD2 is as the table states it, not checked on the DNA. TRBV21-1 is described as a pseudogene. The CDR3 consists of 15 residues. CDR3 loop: CASSKQSSSYNEQFF. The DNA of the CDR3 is TGTGCCAGCAGCAAACAGTCTAGCTCCTACAATGAGCAGTTCTTC.

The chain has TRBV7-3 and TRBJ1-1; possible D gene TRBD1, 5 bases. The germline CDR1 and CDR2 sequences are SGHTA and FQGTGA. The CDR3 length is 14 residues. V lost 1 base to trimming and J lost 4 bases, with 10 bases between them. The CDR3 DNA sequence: TGTGCCAGCAGCTTAATCGGGGGAGGCACTGAAGCTTTCTTT. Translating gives CASSLIGGGTEAFF.

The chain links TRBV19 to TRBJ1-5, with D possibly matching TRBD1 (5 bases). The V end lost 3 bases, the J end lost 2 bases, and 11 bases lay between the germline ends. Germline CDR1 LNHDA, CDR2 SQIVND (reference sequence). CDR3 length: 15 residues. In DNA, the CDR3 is TGTGCCAGTAGTATGGGGCGCGAGGGCAATCAGCCCCAGCATTTT. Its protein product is CASSMGREGNQPQHF. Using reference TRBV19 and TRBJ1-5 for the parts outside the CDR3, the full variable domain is DGGITQSPKYLFRKEGQNVTLSCEQNLNHDAMYWYRQDPGQGLRLIYYSQIVNDFQKGDIAEGYSVSREKKESFPLTVTSAQKNPTAFYLCASSMGREGNQPQHFGDGTRLSIL.

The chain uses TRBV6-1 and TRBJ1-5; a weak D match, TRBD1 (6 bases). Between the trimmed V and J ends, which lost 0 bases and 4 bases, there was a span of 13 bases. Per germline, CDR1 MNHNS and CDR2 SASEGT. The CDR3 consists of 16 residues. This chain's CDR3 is CASSEANRERNQPQHF. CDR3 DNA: TGTGCCAGCAGTGAAGCGAACAGGGAAAGGAATCAGCCCCAGCATTTT.

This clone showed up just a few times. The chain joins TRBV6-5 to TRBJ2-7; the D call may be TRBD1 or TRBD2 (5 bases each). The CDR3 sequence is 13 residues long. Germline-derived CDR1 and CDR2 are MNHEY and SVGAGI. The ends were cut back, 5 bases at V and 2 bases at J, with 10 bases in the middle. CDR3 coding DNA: TGTGCCAGCAGTGCCGGGACCACCTACGAGCAGTACTTC. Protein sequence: CASSAGTTYEQYF.

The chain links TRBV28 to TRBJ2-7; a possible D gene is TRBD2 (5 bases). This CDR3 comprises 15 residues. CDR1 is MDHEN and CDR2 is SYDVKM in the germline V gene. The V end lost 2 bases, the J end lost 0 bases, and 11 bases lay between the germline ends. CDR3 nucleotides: TGTGCCAGCAGTTTAAGAGGGTCTACCTCCTACGAGCAGTACTTC. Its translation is CASSLRGSTSYEQYF.

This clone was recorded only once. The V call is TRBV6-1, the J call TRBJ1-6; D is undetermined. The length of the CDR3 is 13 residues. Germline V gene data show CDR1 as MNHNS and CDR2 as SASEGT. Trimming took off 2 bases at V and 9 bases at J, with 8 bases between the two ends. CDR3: CASSEWASSPLHF. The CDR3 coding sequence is TGTGCCAGCAGTGAATGGGCTTCTTCACCCCTCCACTTT.

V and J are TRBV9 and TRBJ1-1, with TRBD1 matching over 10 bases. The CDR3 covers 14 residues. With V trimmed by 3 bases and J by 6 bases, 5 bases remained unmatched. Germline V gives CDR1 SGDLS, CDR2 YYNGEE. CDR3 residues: CASSGQGAKAEAFF. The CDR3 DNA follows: TGTGCCAGCAGCGGACAGGGGGCTAAGGCTGAAGCTTTCTTT.

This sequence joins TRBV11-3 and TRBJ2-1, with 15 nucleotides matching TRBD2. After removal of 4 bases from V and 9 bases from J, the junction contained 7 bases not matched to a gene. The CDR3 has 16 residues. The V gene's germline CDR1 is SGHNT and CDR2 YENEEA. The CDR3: CASSSRTSGGAGEQFF. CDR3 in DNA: TGTGCCAGCAGCTCCCGGACTAGCGGGGGGGCTGGTGAGCAGTTCTTC.

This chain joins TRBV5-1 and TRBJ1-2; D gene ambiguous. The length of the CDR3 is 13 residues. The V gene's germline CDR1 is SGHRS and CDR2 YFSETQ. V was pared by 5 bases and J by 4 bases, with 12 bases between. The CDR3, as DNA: TGCGCCAGCAGGCCGGATCGGCTCTATGGCTACACCTTC. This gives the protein CASRPDRLYGYTF.

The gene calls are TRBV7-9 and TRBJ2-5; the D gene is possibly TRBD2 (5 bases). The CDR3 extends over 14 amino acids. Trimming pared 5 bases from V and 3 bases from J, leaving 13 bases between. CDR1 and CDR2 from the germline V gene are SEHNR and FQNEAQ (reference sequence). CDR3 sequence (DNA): TGTGCCAGCAGCGGACCGGGGTTAGAAGAGACCCAGTACTTC. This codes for CASSGPGLEETQYF.

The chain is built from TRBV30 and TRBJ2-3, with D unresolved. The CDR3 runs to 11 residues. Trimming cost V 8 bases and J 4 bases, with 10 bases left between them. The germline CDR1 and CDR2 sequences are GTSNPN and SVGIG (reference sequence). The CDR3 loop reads CALDVPDTQYF. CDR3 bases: TGTGCCCTGGACGTGCCAGATACGCAGTATTTT.

The CDR3 coding sequence is TGTGCCAGCAGCTTGGACGGTCGAAGCGATCAGCCCCAGCATTTT. Protein: CASSLDGRSDQPQHF. V gene TRBV5-4 combines with J gene TRBJ1-5; D gene uncertain. The V end was cut by 0 bases, the J end by 5 bases, with 12 bases between. In germline, CDR1 is SGHNT, CDR2 YYREEE (reference sequence). This CDR3 has 15 residues. The entire variable domain, with the rest obtained from reference TRBV5-4 and TRBJ1-5, is as follows: ETGVTQSPTHLIKTRGQQVTLRCSSQSGHNTVSWYQQALGQGPQFIFQYYREEENGRGNFPPRFSGLQFPNYSSELNVNALELDDSALYLCASSLDGRSDQPQHFGDGTRLSIL.

Here the CDR3 DNA reads TGTGCCAGCAGCCAAGAAGCCCCCTACCACCCTAAGGGTGAGCAGTTCTTC. It encodes CASSQEAPYHPKGEQFF. The chain couples TRBV14 to TRBJ2-1; D not certain. V shed 0 bases and J shed 9 bases, with 21 bases lying between them. Germline V gene lookup returns CDR1 SGHDN and CDR2 FVKESK. The CDR3 spans 17 residues. Full variable domain (rest looked up from reference TRBV14 and TRBJ2-1): EAGVTQFPSHSVIEKGQTVTLRCDPISGHDNLYWYRRVMGKEIKFLLHFVKESKQDESGMPNNRFLAERTGGTYSTLKVQPAELEDSGVYFCASSQEAPYHPKGEQFFGPGTRLTVL.